Given below is one T cell receptor (beta chain) in context. What it binds is not known. These data belong to a study of graft-versus-host responses after intestinal transplantation. Study information: In this cohort, recipients had multivisceral, liver-intestinal, or isolated intestinal transplants.

TCRdb's copy holds only in-frame clones and misses some; the assay was immunoSEQ multiplex PCR. The table shows tens of thousands of clones, with around 90% occurring only once. With V trimmed by 5 bases and J by 2 bases, 9 bases remained unmatched. This CDR3 spans 16 amino acids. CDR1 SGHVS and CDR2 FNYEAQ come from the germline V gene. Overall study results and limits: Present in recipient marrow, GvH clones included some that appeared first in ileum or blood. After transplant, early declines in HvG clones were associated with peak levels of circulating GvH clones. The study found high graft-versus-host to host-versus-graft clonal ratios in allografts of patients with graft-donor T cell macrochimerism.

The V call is TRBV7-6, the J call TRBJ2-7; 10 bases agree with TRBD2. The material was PBMCs, obtained about 330 days after intestinal transplant. The receptor was derived from a human patient who received an intestinal transplant, so some T cells may come from the graft donor. Here the CDR3 reads CASSRLGLADTYEQYF. Here the CDR3 DNA reads TGTGCCAGCAGCCGCCTAGGACTAGCGGACACCTACGAGCAGTACTTC.